This is a list of T cell receptor beta chains from one sample in a study of blood T cell repertoires in COVID-19. Profiling relied on immunoSEQ multiplex PCR, and the TCRdb table lists in-frame clones only, not all of them. The sample has nearly 300,000 clones, just under 90% seen once. What was sequenced was PBMCs or T cells enriched from blood (not recorded which). Every receptor here comes from a woman in her fifties or sixties who had been exposed to COVID-19. Each CDR3 is given with its conserved first and last residue. A D gene is named only where the DNA matches it firmly. Part of the rows lack a size; the others show once, few, many or a class for expanded clones.

d_gene: -; abundance: -; j_gene: TRBJ1-3; v_gene: TRBV4-2; CDR3aa: CASSQDGQVSSGNTIYF; CDR3nt: TGTGCCAGCAGCCAAGATGGGCAGGTGAGCTCTGGAAACACCATATATTTT
d_gene: TRBD1; abundance: -; j_gene: TRBJ1-6; v_gene: TRBV3-1/TRBV3-2; CDR3aa: CASSQTGVHNSPLHF; CDR3nt: TGTGCCAGCAGCCAAACAGGGGTTCATAATTCACCCCTCCACTTT
d_gene: -; abundance: -; j_gene: TRBJ1-3; v_gene: TRBV9; CDR3aa: CASSPQLVSGNTIYF; CDR3nt: TGTGCCAGCAGCCCCCAATTAGTCTCTGGAAACACCATATATTTT
d_gene: TRBD1; abundance: -; j_gene: TRBJ1-1; v_gene: TRBV19; CDR3aa: CASSQDRTNTEAFF; CDR3nt: TGTGCCAGTAGTCAGGACAGGACGAACACTGAAGCTTTCTTT
d_gene: -; abundance: -; j_gene: TRBJ2-5; v_gene: TRBV24-1; CDR3aa: CATSDNRVVQETQYF; CDR3nt: TGTGCCACCAGTGACAACAGGGTGGTGCAAGAGACCCAGTACTTC
d_gene: TRBD1; abundance: -; j_gene: TRBJ2-7; v_gene: TRBV5-6; CDR3aa: CASSPGTGRPEQYF; CDR3nt: TGTGCCAGCAGCCCCGGGACAGGGAGGCCCGAGCAGTACTTC
d_gene: TRBD1; abundance: once; j_gene: TRBJ1-2; v_gene: TRBV7-9; CDR3aa: CASSFTGGYGYTF; CDR3nt: TGTGCCAGCAGCTTTACAGGGGGTTATGGCTACACCTTC
d_gene: TRBD1; abundance: -; j_gene: TRBJ1-3; v_gene: TRBV7-2; CDR3aa: CASSSHRGTAGNTIYF; CDR3nt: TGTGCCAGCAGCTCCCACAGGGGGACAGCTGGAAACACCATATATTTT
d_gene: TRBD2; abundance: -; j_gene: TRBJ2-7; v_gene: TRBV6-1; CDR3aa: CASSDGGGFPYEQYF; CDR3nt: TGTGCCAGCAGTGATGGCGGGGGTTTTCCCTACGAGCAGTACTTC
d_gene: TRBD1; abundance: -; j_gene: TRBJ2-1; v_gene: TRBV20-1; CDR3aa: CSASPAGGFRNEQFF; CDR3nt: TGCAGTGCTAGTCCGGCAGGGGGCTTTCGGAATGAGCAGTTCTTC
d_gene: -; abundance: -; j_gene: TRBJ1-4; v_gene: TRBV28; CDR3aa: CASSSQGMGGEKLFF; CDR3nt: TGTGCCAGCAGTTCACAGGGAATGGGCGGTGAAAAACTGTTTTTT
d_gene: -; abundance: -; j_gene: TRBJ1-3; v_gene: TRBV30; CDR3aa: CAWSPGHVFSGNTIYF; CDR3nt: TGTGCCTGGAGCCCGGGACACGTCTTCTCTGGAAACACCATATATTTT
d_gene: -; abundance: few; j_gene: TRBJ1-5; v_gene: TRBV7-2; CDR3aa: CASSLNGGGQPQHF; CDR3nt: TGTGCCAGCAGCCTAAATGGGGGAGGTCAGCCCCAGCATTTT
d_gene: -; abundance: -; j_gene: TRBJ1-1; v_gene: TRBV4-1; CDR3aa: CASSGRTVPGTEAFF; CDR3nt: TGCGCCAGCAGCGGTCGGACAGTCCCTGGGACTGAAGCTTTCTTT
d_gene: TRBD1; abundance: -; j_gene: TRBJ2-2; v_gene: TRBV10-3; CDR3aa: CAIAQGADTGELFF; CDR3nt: TGTGCCATCGCCCAGGGGGCGGACACCGGGGAGCTGTTTTTT
d_gene: TRBD2; abundance: -; j_gene: TRBJ2-2; v_gene: TRBV6-4; CDR3aa: CASSDSGAGELFF; CDR3nt: TGTGCCAGCAGTGACAGCGGGGCCGGGGAGCTGTTTTTT
d_gene: -; abundance: -; j_gene: TRBJ1-5; v_gene: TRBV2; CDR3aa: CASSEVSGYQPQHF; CDR3nt: TGTGCCAGCAGTGAGGTTTCGGGTTATCAGCCCCAGCATTTT
d_gene: TRBD1; abundance: -; j_gene: TRBJ1-3; v_gene: TRBV19; CDR3aa: CASSNSDRVRFGNTIYF; CDR3nt: TGTGCCAGTAGTAATTCGGACAGGGTCCGGTTTGGAAACACCATATATTTT
d_gene: -; abundance: -; j_gene: TRBJ1-2; v_gene: TRBV12-3/TRBV12-4; CDR3aa: CASAASFSEGYTF; CDR3nt: TGTGCCAGCGCTGCGTCGTTTTCGGAGGGCTACACCTTC
d_gene: -; abundance: few; j_gene: TRBJ1-5; v_gene: TRBV28; CDR3aa: CASKGTRGSNQPQHF; CDR3nt: TGTGCCAGCAAGGGGACTCGTGGGAGCAATCAGCCCCAGCATTTT
d_gene: TRBD2; abundance: -; j_gene: TRBJ2-1; v_gene: TRBV11-2; CDR3aa: CASSRTSGGSRNEQFF; CDR3nt: TGTGCCAGCAGCCGGACTAGCGGGGGGAGTAGGAATGAGCAGTTCTTC
d_gene: -; abundance: once; j_gene: TRBJ1-2; v_gene: TRBV5-1; CDR3aa: CASSEGTGVYGYTF; CDR3nt: TGCGCCAGCAGCGAAGGAACAGGAGTCTATGGCTACACCTTC
d_gene: TRBD2; abundance: -; j_gene: TRBJ2-3; v_gene: TRBV7-2; CDR3aa: CASSFGGGLIATDTQYF; CDR3nt: TGTGCCAGCAGCTTCGGGGGGGGACTTATTGCCACAGATACGCAGTATTTT
d_gene: TRBD1; abundance: -; j_gene: TRBJ1-6; v_gene: TRBV27; CDR3aa: CATRQGVYSPLHF; CDR3nt: TGTGCCACCAGACAGGGGGTGTATTCACCCCTCCACTTT
d_gene: -; abundance: -; j_gene: TRBJ1-1; v_gene: TRBV3-1/TRBV3-2; CDR3aa: CASSPPMQRFGAFF; CDR3nt: TGTGCCAGCAGCCCCCCCATGCAGAGGTTCGGGGCTTTCTTT
d_gene: TRBD1; abundance: -; j_gene: TRBJ2-7; v_gene: TRBV4-1; CDR3aa: CASSRDRASYEQYF; CDR3nt: TGCGCCAGCAGCCGGGACAGGGCCTCCTACGAGCAGTACTTC
d_gene: -; abundance: once; j_gene: TRBJ1-2; v_gene: TRBV7-9; CDR3aa: CASSLVQGRSYTF; CDR3nt: TGTGCCAGCAGCTTAGTACAGGGTAGGAGCTACACCTTC